These 15 T cell receptor beta chains were all obtained from the same sample, sequenced in a study of T cell responses to AZD1222 COVID-19 vaccine. Profiled with immunoSEQ multiplex PCR; TCRdb holds only in-frame clones, not every one. The table has roughly 190,000 clones, approximately 93% seen once; the top ten hold approximately 1.6%. This sample comprised peripheral blood, obtained 28 days after the second AZD1222 dose. These receptors all come from an adult who received the AZD1222 COVID-19 vaccine.

The V gene is TRBV6-6, the J gene TRBJ1-1; the D is unclear. The V end lost 0 bases, the J end lost 4 bases, and 12 bases lay between the germline ends. Per germline, CDR1 MNHNY and CDR2 SVGAGI (reference sequence). The CDR3 has 15 residues. The CDR3 loop reads CASSYSAGRGTEAFF. The DNA for the CDR3 is TGTGCCAGCAGTTACTCGGCAGGAAGAGGCACTGAAGCTTTCTTT.

The chain joins TRBV6-6 to TRBJ2-1; the D gene is possibly TRBD1 (6 bases). V gave up 5 bases and J gave up 4 bases, with 12 bases separating them. Germline V gene sequence: CDR1 MNHNY, CDR2 SVGAGI (reference sequence). The CDR3 has 14 amino acids. This chain's CDR3 is CASSHRTEYNEQFF. CDR3 DNA sequence: TGTGCCAGCAGTCATCGGACAGAATACAATGAGCAGTTCTTC.

The V call is TRBV10-3, the J call TRBJ2-3, with D perhaps TRBD2 (6 bases). Germline V lookup: CDR1 ENHRY, CDR2 SYGVKD. This CDR3 comprises 14 residues. Trimming took 5 bases from V and 2 from J, leaving 11 bases between them. DNA of the CDR3: TGTGCCATCAGTCCGGGACTTTCCACAGATACGCAGTATTTT. Translation gives CAISPGLSTDTQYF.

The chain couples TRBV27 to TRBJ1-2, with D unclear. Germline V lookup: CDR1 MNHEY, CDR2 SMNVEV (reference sequence). The CDR3 runs 13 residues. V was trimmed by 6 bases and J by 2 bases, leaving 10 bases between them. The CDR3: CASSHGINYGYTF. The DNA for the CDR3 is TGTGCCAGCAGCCACGGGATCAACTATGGCTACACCTTC.

The chain links TRBV4-1 to TRBJ2-7; TRBD2 might be the D (6 bases). The CDR3 sequence is 16 residues long. The V and J ends lost 0 bases and 3 bases respectively, with 15 bases between them. Germline CDR1 MGHRA, CDR2 YSYEKL. The CDR3 reads CASSQEAGRVNYEQYF. Here the CDR3 DNA reads TGCGCCAGCAGCCAAGAAGCGGGCAGGGTGAACTACGAGCAGTACTTC.

The chain couples TRBV7-6 to TRBJ2-7; TRBD1 agrees at 8 bases. Germline V lookup: CDR1 SGHVS, CDR2 FNYEAQ. After removal of 4 bases from V and 1 base from J, the junction contained 24 bases not matched to a gene. The CDR3 spans 21 residues. As DNA, the CDR3 is TGTGCCAGCAGCTCAATAGCCGGCAAGCTAAGGGCAGGGGGCGCATCCTACGAGCAGTACTTC. Encoded protein: CASSSIAGKLRAGGASYEQYF. Full variable domain (outside the CDR3, taken from reference TRBV7-6 and TRBJ2-7): GAGVSQSPRYKVTKRGQDVALRCDPISGHVSLYWYRQALGQGPEFLTYFNYEAQQDKSGLPNDRFSAERPEGSISTLTIQRTEQRDSAMYRCASSSIAGKLRAGGASYEQYFGPGTRLTVT.

This clone came up once. The CDR3, as DNA: TGTGCCAGCAGGCCCCTACAGGGGGCGGCTGGAAACACCATATATTTT. Its translation is CASRPLQGAAGNTIYF. The genes are TRBV2 and TRBJ1-3; TRBD1 matches 9 bases. Germline-derived CDR1 and CDR2 are SNHLY and FYNNEI. This CDR3 contains 16 residues. The trim removed 6 bases at V and 2 bases at J, leaving 8 bases unmatched. Complete variable domain (other parts from reference TRBV2 and TRBJ1-3): EPEVTQTPSHQVTQMGQEVILRCVPISNHLYFYWYRQILGQKVEFLVSFYNNEISEKSEIFDDQFSVERPDGSNFTLKIRSTKLEDSAMYFCASRPLQGAAGNTIYFGEGSWLTVV.

The gene calls are TRBV12-3 or TRBV12-4 and TRBJ1-4, with a tentative D call TRBD1 (6 bases). V shed 8 bases and J shed 7 bases, with 14 bases lying between them. The CDR3 consists of 13 residues. The CDR3 sequence: CASRGAGAEKLFF. In nucleotides, the CDR3 is TGTGCCAGCCGGGGGGCCGGTGCTGAAAAACTGTTTTTT.

This clone was seen a single time. V and J are TRBV5-6 and TRBJ2-2; D call uncertain. Germline CDR1 and CDR2: SGHDT and YYEEEE. The CDR3 runs to 14 residues. V was pared by 2 bases and J by 1 base, with 6 bases between. The CDR3 DNA follows: TGTGCCAGCAGCTTAGGGCGGAACACCGGGGAGCTGTTTTTT. It translates to CASSLGRNTGELFF.

This clone was seen just once. This chain connects TRBV10-1 to TRBJ2-2; no clear D gene. Trimming removed 8 bases at V and 6 bases at J, with 13 bases between. Germline lookup yields CDR1 WNHNN and CDR2 SYGVQD (reference sequence). This CDR3 comprises 13 residues. The CDR3 loop reads CASSVVYPGELFF. CDR3 nucleotide sequence: TGCGCCAGCTCGGTTGTTTACCCCGGGGAGCTGTTTTTT.

J is TRBJ1-1 and V is TRBV15, with a weak D call TRBD1 (6 bases). V shed 8 bases and J shed 1 base, with 11 bases lying between them. This CDR3 region has 13 residues. Germline loops: CDR1 LNHNV, CDR2 YYDKDF (reference sequence). CDR3 sequence: CATLGRGNTEAFF. The CDR3, as DNA: TGTGCCACCCTGGGCAGGGGGAACACTGAAGCTTTCTTT.

The chain couples TRBV5-6 to TRBJ2-6; no clear D. V gave up 7 bases and J gave up 3 bases, with 11 bases separating them. The CDR3 is 14 amino acids. Germline CDR1 SGHDT, CDR2 YYEEEE. CDR3 region: CASCRGFGANVLTF. The CDR3 bases are TGTGCCAGCTGCCGTGGGTTTGGGGCCAACGTCCTGACTTTC.

The chain joins TRBV7-3 to TRBJ2-5, with 8 bases identical to TRBD1. Looked up from germline, CDR1 is SGHTA and CDR2 is FQGTGA. The CDR3 has 13 residues. V lost 5 bases and J lost 4; bases outside the gene matches: 3. CDR3 loop: CASSNGQGETQYF. The CDR3 bases are TGTGCCAGCAGCAACGGACAGGGAGAGACCCAGTACTTC.

About this clone itself: In the same sample, other DNA sequences code for this CDR3. The chain recombines TRBV6-5 with TRBJ2-5, with D unclear. The V and J ends lost 0 bases and 4 bases respectively, with 0 bases between them. The germline gives CDR1 MNHEY, CDR2 SVGAGI. CDR3 length: 11 amino acids. CDR3 sequence: CASSYSETQYF. The DNA of the CDR3 is TGTGCCAGCAGTTACTCAGAGACCCAGTACTTC.

The chain employs TRBV19 and TRBJ1-2, with D possibly TRBD1 on 5 matching bases. This CDR3 spans 12 amino acids. V was shortened by 3 bases and J by 4 bases, with 6 bases between the two germline ends. Per germline, CDR1 LNHDA and CDR2 SQIVND (reference sequence). CDR3 amino acids: CASSIQGYGYTF. The CDR3 coding sequence is TGTGCCAGTAGTATTCAGGGCTATGGCTACACCTTC.